Below, 22 T cell receptor beta chains from the same sample are listed, as sequenced in a study of T cells after yellow fever vaccination. MiXCR was run by TCRdb on the 5' RACE reads, yielding one entry per CDR3 protein. The sample has 300,000 or so distinct CDR3 sequences, 6.5% to 8.5% seen once; the top ten hold 15% to 20%. The sequencing used PBMCs, collected roughly seven weeks after the first yellow fever vaccination. These receptors all come from a man in his late teens or twenties who received the YFV17D yellow fever vaccine.

V and J are TRBV5-1 and TRBJ2-5; D gene unclear. Trimming pared 0 bases from V and 3 bases from J, leaving 9 bases between. This CDR3 region has 14 residues. Germline V gene data show CDR1 as SGHRS and CDR2 as YFSETQ. CDR3 nucleotides: TGCGCCAGCAGCTTGGGACCCCCCAAAGAGACCCAGTACTTC. Protein sequence: CASSLGPPKETQYF.

This clonotype showed up just a few times. The junction does not match germline at one end; this may be a read error. The chain uses TRBV30 and TRBJ1-2, with D tentatively TRBD1 (5 bases). This CDR3 comprises 13 residues. Germline V gene sequence: CDR1 GTSNPN, CDR2 SVGIG (reference sequence). The CDR3 spells CASPYPGDRPPVF. The CDR3 coding sequence is TGTGCCTCCCCTTACCCGGGGGATCGCCCCCCAGTCTTC.

The chain is built from TRBV6-2 or TRBV6-3 and TRBJ2-1, with a possible D match to TRBD2 (6 bases). CDR3 length equals 16 residues. V lost 2 bases and J lost 0, with 11 bases in between. The germline gives CDR1 MNHEY, CDR2 SVGEGT. CDR3 sequence reads: CASSYRGGTSYNEQFF. The CDR3 DNA is TGTGCCAGCAGTTACCGTGGCGGGACCTCCTACAATGAGCAGTTCTTC.

The genes are TRBV9 and TRBJ2-5, with a tentative D call TRBD2 (6 bases). The CDR3 sequence is 17 residues long. V was shortened by 2 bases and J by 4 bases, with 21 bases between the two germline ends. Germline V CDR1 and CDR2: SGDLS, YYNGEE. CDR3 in DNA: TGTGCCAGCAGCGTGAGCGGAGGGGTCGATTACGGAGAGACCCAGTACTTC. It codes for CASSVSGGVDYGETQYF.

This clonotype was seen a few times. J is TRBJ2-7 and V is TRBV20-1; perhaps TRBD1 as D (5 bases). The germline gives CDR1 DFQATT, CDR2 SNEGSKA (reference sequence). The CDR3 runs to 11 residues. Trimming pared 6 bases from V and 0 bases from J, leaving 6 bases between. CDR3 nucleotide sequence: TGCAGTGCCGACAGCTCCTACGAGCAGTACGTC. Translation gives CSADSSYEQYV.

The genes are TRBV7-6 and TRBJ2-1; 9 bases agree with TRBD2. CDR3 length: 14 residues. Germline-derived CDR1 and CDR2 are SGHVS and FNYEAQ. V gave up 5 bases and J gave up 6 bases; unmatched junction bases: 5. The CDR3 sequence: CASSTRGGPNEQFF. CDR3 in DNA: TGTGCCAGCAGCACGCGGGGGGGCCCCAATGAGCAGTTCTTC.

This clonotype was counted only a few times. V and J are TRBV7-2 and TRBJ1-4; 8 bases match TRBD1. The germline gives CDR1 SGHTA, CDR2 FQGNSA. The CDR3 totals 15 residues. After removal of 5 bases from V and 7 bases from J, the junction contained 9 bases not matched to a gene. The CDR3 bases are TGTGCCAGCAGCCCGCGGACAGGGAGGAGTGAAAAACTGTTTTTT. Translating it yields CASSPRTGRSEKLFF. Using reference TRBV7-2 and TRBJ1-4 for the parts outside the CDR3, the full variable domain is GAGVSQSPSNKVTEKGKDVELRCDPISGHTALYWYRQSLGQGLEFLIYFQGNSAPDKSGLPSDRFSAERTGGSVSTLTIQRTQQEDSAVYLCASSPRTGRSEKLFFGSGTQLSVL.

This clonotype showed up just a few times. J is TRBJ2-5 and V is TRBV4-1; no firm D call. The germline CDR1 and CDR2 sequences are MGHRA and YSYEKL. The CDR3 runs 15 residues. Trimming cost V 1 base and J 1 base, with 10 bases left between them. Here the CDR3 DNA reads TGCGCCAGCAGCCAAGCCAGCGCACGCCAAGAGACCCAGTACTTC. This codes for CASSQASARQETQYF.

Ten or more counts support this clonotype. Written as DNA, the CDR3 is TGCAGTGCACAACCGGGACAGGGCTACAATGAGCAGTTCTTC. Translation gives CSAQPGQGYNEQFF. The chain joins TRBV20-1 to TRBJ2-1; TRBD1 matches at 9 bases. Trimming cost V 6 bases and J 3 bases; bases outside gene matches: 6. The CDR3 has 14 residues. Germline CDR1 reads DFQATT; CDR2 reads SNEGSKA (reference sequence).

This clonotype was observed at least ten times. The chain combines TRBV25-1 with TRBJ2-6; D might be TRBD1 (5 bases). CDR1 and CDR2 from the germline V gene are MGHDK and SYGVNS. The CDR3 covers 16 residues. V lost 4 bases and J lost 0, with 10 bases in between. CDR3 coding DNA: TGTGCCAGCAGTGCTCAGGGAAGCTCTGGGGCCAACGTCCTGACTTTC. Translating gives CASSAQGSSGANVLTF.

This clonotype was recorded many times. The chain employs TRBV7-2 and TRBJ2-1, with 8 bases identical to TRBD1. The CDR3 is 15 amino acids. The junction had 9 bases not matched to a gene; V was cut back by 2 bases and J by 9 bases. Germline lookup yields CDR1 SGHTA and CDR2 FQGNSA. The CDR3 here is CASSLQGAISGEQFF. DNA of the CDR3: TGTGCCAGCAGCTTACAGGGGGCGATCTCTGGTGAGCAGTTCTTC.

In this sample, this clonotype turned up once. The chain combines TRBV20-1 with TRBJ1-5; 7 bases fit TRBD1. V lost 6 bases, J lost 4 bases, and 9 bases stayed unmatched. Germline V gene lookup returns CDR1 DFQATT and CDR2 SNEGSKA (reference sequence). CDR3 length equals 14 residues. The CDR3 reads CSAIQGPPNQPQHF. For the CDR3, the DNA is TGCAGTGCGATACAGGGGCCGCCTAATCAGCCCCAGCATTTT.

This clonotype turned up a few times. The chain uses TRBV19 and TRBJ2-5; 7 bases map to TRBD2. V trimming: 9 bases; J trimming: 6 bases; junction bases outside the gene matches: 10. This CDR3 has 13 amino acids. Germline CDR1 and CDR2: LNHDA and SQIVND (reference sequence). CDR3 loop: CASSSGGRKTQYF. In nucleotides, the CDR3 is TGTGCCAGCAGCTCCGGGGGGAGAAAGACCCAGTACTTC.

This CDR3 is CSARFDPNPMDTF. In DNA, the CDR3 is TGCAGTGCTAGATTCGATCCAAACCCAATGGACACCTTC. V gene TRBV20-1 combines with J gene TRBJ1-2; no firm D call. Trimming shortened V by 2 bases and J by 12 bases, and 19 bases separated the two germline ends. The CDR3 contains 13 residues. Germline loops: CDR1 DFQATT, CDR2 SNEGSKA (reference sequence).

This clonotype has more than one count but fewer than ten. The chain couples TRBV5-1 to TRBJ2-2; TRBD1 or TRBD2 may be the D gene (5 bases each). The CDR3 is 15 amino acids. V was pared by 1 base and J by 1 base, with 8 bases between. CDR1 SGHRS and CDR2 YFSETQ come from the germline V gene. The CDR3 region has the DNA TGCGCCAGCAGCTTGCGGGACCTGAACACCGGGGAGCTGTTTTTT. As protein: CASSLRDLNTGELFF. The whole variable domain, filled in from reference TRBV5-1 and TRBJ2-2, reads KAGVTQTPRYLIKTRGQQVTLSCSPISGHRSVSWYQQTPGQGLQFLFEYFSETQRNKGNFPGRFSGRQFSNSRSEMNVSTLELGDSALYLCASSLRDLNTGELFFGEGSRLTVL.

The chain employs TRBV5-4 and TRBJ2-7; tentative D call: TRBD2 (5 bases). This CDR3 contains 16 residues. From germline, CDR1 is SGHNT and CDR2 YYREEE (reference sequence). Trimming pared 5 bases from V and 3 bases from J, leaving 21 bases between. CDR3 bases: TGTGCCAGCAGTAAGCTCGCGGGTGCGGCCCTCTACGAGCAGTACTTC. It encodes CASSKLAGAALYEQYF. Variable domain in full (rest from reference TRBV5-4 and TRBJ2-7): ETGVTQSPTHLIKTRGQQVTLRCSSQSGHNTVSWYQQALGQGPQFIFQYYREEENGRGNFPPRFSGLQFPNYSSELNVNALELDDSALYLCASSKLAGAALYEQYFGPGTRLTVT.

This chain connects TRBV20-1 to TRBJ2-6; no reliable D call. Germline CDR1 reads DFQATT; CDR2 reads SNEGSKA (reference sequence). Deletions cut 3 bases from V and 0 bases from J, with 6 bases between. The CDR3 is 14 residues long. Written as DNA, the CDR3 is TGCAGTGCTAGCCAGGCCTCTGGGGCCAACGTCCTGACTTTC. Translating gives CSASQASGANVLTF.

This clonotype came up a few times. V gene TRBV12-3 or TRBV12-4 combines with J gene TRBJ1-6; 8 bases line up with TRBD1. V gave up 5 bases and J gave up 5 bases; unmatched junction bases: 5. The CDR3 sequence is 15 residues long. The CDR3 loop is CASSPDREHNSPLHF. The CDR3 DNA follows: TGTGCCAGCAGTCCGGACAGGGAGCATAATTCACCCCTCCACTTT.

The rearrangement joins TRBV5-6 to TRBJ2-7, with TRBD1 matching over 8 bases. Germline V gives CDR1 SGHDT, CDR2 YYEEEE. V was pared by 3 bases and J by 4 bases, with 9 bases of the junction left unmatched. The CDR3 covers 15 residues. In DNA, the CDR3 is TGTGCCAGCAGCTACGGACAGGGATGGCGGTACGAGCAGTACTTC. As protein: CASSYGQGWRYEQYF.

This clonotype was seen only a few times. The chain employs TRBV24-1 and TRBJ1-5; D is possibly TRBD1 (5 bases). The V end lost 5 bases, the J end lost 5 bases, and 12 bases lay between the germline ends. Germline V gene sequence: CDR1 KGHDR, CDR2 SFDVKD. This CDR3 has 14 amino acids. This CDR3 is CATSVGDPYQPQHF. In DNA form, the CDR3 reads TGTGCCACCAGTGTGGGGGATCCCTATCAGCCCCAGCATTTT.

This clonotype was recorded at least ten times. The rearrangement uses TRBV4-2 and TRBJ2-1, with 8 bases matching TRBD1. There are 16 residues in the CDR3. CDR1 LGHNA and CDR2 YNFKEQ come from the germline V gene. J was trimmed by 8 bases and V by 4 bases; bases with no gene match: 13. The CDR3 DNA reads TGTGCCAGCAGCCCCCGGTCAGGGGGCAATGGGTATGAGCAGTTCTTC. This codes for CASSPRSGGNGYEQFF.

This chain uses TRBV6-5 with TRBJ1-1, with 10 positions matching TRBD1. J lost 8 bases, V lost 2 bases, and 2 bases had no gene match. Germline CDR1 and CDR2: MNHEY and SVGAGI. The CDR3 runs 13 residues. In DNA form, the CDR3 reads TGTGCCAGCAGTTACGGGACAGGGGTGGAAGCTTTCTTT. It specifies CASSYGTGVEAFF.